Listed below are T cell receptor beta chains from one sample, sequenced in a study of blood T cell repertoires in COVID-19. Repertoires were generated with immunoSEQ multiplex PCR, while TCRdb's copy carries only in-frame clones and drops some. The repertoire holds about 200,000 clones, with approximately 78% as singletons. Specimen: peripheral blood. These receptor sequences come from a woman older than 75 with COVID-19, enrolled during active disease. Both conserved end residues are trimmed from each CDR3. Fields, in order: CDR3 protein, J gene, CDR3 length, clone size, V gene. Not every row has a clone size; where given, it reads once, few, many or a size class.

ASSEQGLDNEKLF | TRBJ1-4 | 13 | . | TRBV2
ASSLAQQGVRGNTIY | TRBJ1-3 | 15 | few | TRBV5-5
ASSWTDTGELF | TRBJ2-2 | 11 | once | TRBV5-1
ASSLLNNQPQH | TRBJ1-5 | 11 | . | TRBV4-1
ASSIASADYEQY | TRBJ2-7 | 12 | . | TRBV19
ASSPQWPNQPQH | TRBJ1-5 | 12 | few | TRBV4-1
ASSVQGSHSGNTIY | TRBJ1-3 | 14 | . | TRBV9
ASSQTTGGTEAF | TRBJ1-1 | 12 | . | TRBV3-1/TRBV3-2
ASSQWEYYGYT | TRBJ1-2 | 11 | . | TRBV5-1
ASSSSGSRGFSRSLGEQY | TRBJ2-7 | 18 | . | TRBV6-2/TRBV6-3
ASSVPTATPSSYEQY | TRBJ2-7 | 15 | . | TRBV2
SANDRGWNTEAF | TRBJ1-1 | 12 | . | TRBV20-1
ASSAQTRTNTGELF | TRBJ2-2 | 14 | . | TRBV9
ASSSQGIPSNQPQH | TRBJ1-5 | 14 | . | TRBV27
ASSRATGLFTGELF | TRBJ2-2 | 14 | . | TRBV6-2/TRBV6-3
ASSRADTQY | TRBJ2-3 | 9 | . | TRBV19
ASSFPAGTGFVGYT | TRBJ1-2 | 14 | . | TRBV11-2
ASSFLNTEAF | TRBJ1-1 | 10 | . | TRBV12-3/TRBV12-4
ASSLWDSSIEQY | TRBJ2-7 | 12 | . | TRBV7-6
ASSQEAGPRLF | TRBJ1-4 | 11 | . | TRBV3-1/TRBV3-2
ASSQVVLAGELF | TRBJ2-2 | 12 | . | TRBV3-1/TRBV3-2
ASSFYSQPQH | TRBJ1-5 | 10 | . | TRBV12-3/TRBV12-4